The next 9 T cell receptor beta chains were all read from a single sample in a study of T cells expressing NK-cell markers. No DNA is given; TCRdb re-called the 5' RACE reads and lists each CDR3 protein once. In all, the sample yields 150,000 to 170,000 distinct CDR3 sequences. Sequencing used blood T cells: a sorted CD56 or NKG2C T cell subset, CD4+ or CD8+ T cells, or bulk PBMC T cells (not recorded which). All receptors come from a woman between 45 and 60 years old in good health.

This rearrangement joins TRBV2 to TRBJ2-1. The CDR3 contains 15 residues. The germline gives CDR1 SNHLY, CDR2 FYNNEI. CDR3 in amino acids: CASRETGSSYNEQFF.

The J gene is TRBJ2-2, the V gene TRBV3-1; TCRdb picks TRBD2, but there is no DNA to check that call. The CDR3 is 16 amino acids. Per germline, CDR1 LGHDT and CDR2 YNNKEL (reference sequence). The chain's CDR3 is CASSQAGLAGAGELFF.

This chain connects TRBV29-1 to TRBJ1-1. Germline values: CDR1 SQVTM, CDR2 ANQGSEA. The CDR3 contains 13 residues. CDR3 loop: CSVDNSMNTEAFF.

The chain links TRBV6-5 to TRBJ1-2. The length of the CDR3 is 15 residues. The germline V gene encodes CDR1 MNHEY and CDR2 SVGAGI. CDR3 in amino acids: CASSYSAGARGGYTF.

The CDR3 protein is CSARDPGRTSTAGELFF. The V call is TRBV20-1, the J call TRBJ2-2; the TCRdb D gene call, TRBD2, has no DNA to confirm it. From germline, CDR1 is DFQATT and CDR2 SNEGSKA (reference sequence). This CDR3 is 17 amino acids long.

This rearrangement joins TRBV6-2 or TRBV6-3 to TRBJ2-5; the D call from TCRdb, TRBD2, cannot be confirmed without DNA. The CDR3 extends over 15 amino acids. Germline-derived CDR1 and CDR2 are MNHEY and SVGEGT. Here the CDR3 reads CASLGWSGSTKTQYF.

The rearrangement joins TRBV11-2 to TRBJ2-7; TCRdb's D gene call, TRBD1, goes unchecked for lack of DNA. The CDR3 has 15 residues. The V gene's germline CDR1 is SGHAT and CDR2 FQNNGV. The CDR3 here is CASSPDRDRGYEQYF.

V gene TRBV7-3 combines with J gene TRBJ2-7; absent DNA, TCRdb's TRBD2 call cannot be checked. Germline lookup yields CDR1 SGHTA and CDR2 FQGTGA. The CDR3 loop spans 14 amino acids. The CDR3 here is CASSPLAGGYEQYF.

The chain employs TRBV12-3 or TRBV12-4 and TRBJ2-1; TCRdb calls TRBD2, which cannot be checked without DNA. CDR3 size: 16 residues. CDR3 residues: CASSLGTSGTNNEQFF.